The next 26 T cell receptor beta chains were all read from a single sample in a study of T-cell memory formation after mild COVID-19. From the 5' RACE reads, TCRdb called clonotypes with MiXCR, one entry per CDR3 protein. Here the sample spans 92,000 or so distinct CDR3 sequences, about an eighth being singletons. Sequencing was performed on PBMCs or a T cell subset sorted from them (not recorded which). The receptors shown here come from an adult woman who had mild COVID-19 (a few samples of this study predate the infection). Cell type and time point are not known.

This clonotype was seen a handful of times. The chain has TRBV13 and TRBJ2-1, with D tentatively TRBD2 (5 bases). The germline V gene has CDR1 PRHDT and CDR2 FYEKMQ (reference sequence). The CDR3 is made up of 13 amino acids. V gave up 2 bases and J gave up 6 bases, with 8 bases separating them. The CDR3: CASSLREANEQFF. CDR3 sequence (DNA): TGTGCCAGCAGCTTACGGGAAGCCAATGAGCAGTTCTTC.

This clonotype appeared a few times. This chain links TRBV10-3 with TRBJ2-7; 8 positions match TRBD2. The CDR3 has 15 amino acids. Germline CDR1 and CDR2: ENHRY and SYGVKD. Trimming took 3 bases from V and 2 from J; bases not matched to a gene: 6. This CDR3 is CAISESAGGAYEQYF. CDR3 sequence (DNA): TGTGCCATCAGTGAATCGGCGGGGGGAGCCTACGAGCAGTACTTC.

The chain combines TRBV12-3 or TRBV12-4 with TRBJ2-2; TRBD1 matches 8 bases. The J segment lost 3 bases and the V segment lost 5 bases, leaving 5 bases of the junction unmatched. CDR3 size: 15 residues. The CDR3 reads CASSPGQVYTGELFF. In nucleotides, the CDR3 is TGTGCCAGCAGTCCGGGACAGGTTTACACCGGGGAGCTGTTTTTT.

Only a few counts were recorded for this clonotype. The V call is TRBV7-6, the J call TRBJ2-7; 7 bases match TRBD1. In germline, CDR1 is SGHVS, CDR2 FNYEAQ. This CDR3 contains 14 residues. J was trimmed by 2 bases and V by 1 base; bases with no gene match: 2. This CDR3 reads CASSLDRGPYEQYF. In DNA form, the CDR3 reads TGTGCCAGCAGCTTAGACAGGGGCCCCTACGAGCAGTACTTC. Looking up the rest from reference TRBV7-6 and TRBJ2-7 gives the full variable domain: GAGVSQSPRYKVTKRGQDVALRCDPISGHVSLYWYRQALGQGPEFLTYFNYEAQQDKSGLPNDRFSAERPEGSISTLTIQRTEQRDSAMYRCASSLDRGPYEQYFGPGTRLTVT.

The chain is built from TRBV10-3 and TRBJ2-7, with 10 bases fitting TRBD2. CDR3 length: 19 amino acids. V dropped 10 bases and J dropped 5; count of bases not matched to a gene: 26. CDR1 is ENHRY and CDR2 is SYGVKD in the germline V gene. The CDR3 DNA reads TGTGCCACCAACACCTGGACCGGGACTAGCGACACCACTCGGGACGAGCAGTACTTC. This sequence encodes CATNTWTGTSDTTRDEQYF.

This clonotype occurred a few times. The genes are TRBV29-1 and TRBJ2-1; TRBD2 matches 13 bases. This CDR3 comprises 17 residues. Germline CDR1 reads SQVTM; CDR2 reads ANQGSEA. After removal of 7 bases from V and 0 bases from J, the junction contained 9 bases not matched to a gene. CDR3 nucleotide sequence: TGCAGCGCAGGACTAGCGGGAGCGGGGAGCTCCTACAATGAGCAGTTCTTC. It yields the protein CSAGLAGAGSSYNEQFF.

This clonotype was counted between two and nine times. The gene calls are TRBV28 and TRBJ2-7, with D possibly matching TRBD2 (5 bases). Trimming removed 0 bases at V and 0 bases at J, with 6 bases between. Germline assignment: CDR1 MDHEN and CDR2 SYDVKM. This CDR3 has 14 amino acids. The CDR3: CASSLWGSSYEQYF. The CDR3 coding sequence is TGTGCCAGCAGTTTATGGGGGAGCTCCTACGAGCAGTACTTC.

The rearrangement links TRBV3-1 to TRBJ2-2; D remains unclear. CDR3 size: 16 residues. Germline lookup yields CDR1 LGHDT and CDR2 YNNKEL (reference sequence). With 2 bases removed from V and 3 bases from J, the gap between germline ends came to 13 bases. The CDR3 DNA follows: TGTGCCAGCAGCCAACCACGCCAGAGTTACACCGGGGAGCTGTTTTTT. Its protein is CASSQPRQSYTGELFF.

V is TRBV27 and J is TRBJ2-1, with a possible D match to TRBD2 (5 bases). Trimming stripped 8 bases from V and 8 bases from J, with 25 bases between. The germline gives CDR1 MNHEY, CDR2 SMNVEV (reference sequence). CDR3 size: 16 residues. The CDR3 reads CASALLTGYHLHEQFF. The CDR3 DNA reads TGTGCCAGCGCCTTACTAACGGGATACCACCTTCATGAGCAGTTCTTC.

V is TRBV6-2 or TRBV6-3 and J is TRBJ1-1; TRBD1 might be the D (5 bases). This CDR3 is built from 14 residues. Trimming left V 7 bases short and J 4 bases short, with 16 bases between. Germline V lookup: CDR1 MNHEY, CDR2 SVGEGT. CDR3 coding DNA: TGTGCCAGCACCGTAAGGGGAAGGGGCACTGAAGCTTTCTTT. Encoded protein: CASTVRGRGTEAFF.

There are many counts of this clonotype. The gene calls are TRBV13 and TRBJ2-3; 9 nucleotides align to TRBD2. Per the germline V gene, CDR1 is PRHDT and CDR2 is FYEKMQ (reference sequence). The V and J ends lost 5 bases and 4 bases, in that order; junction bases with no gene match: 7. This CDR3 has 15 amino acids. CDR3: CASSLSGGGSDTQYF. The CDR3 DNA follows: TGTGCCAGCAGCCTTAGCGGGGGAGGATCAGATACGCAGTATTTT.

CDR3 nucleotides: TGTGCCAGCAGTTTAGCGTGGGGGGATGACAATCAGCCCCAGCATTTT. Translation gives CASSLAWGDDNQPQHF. V usage is TRBV27 and J usage is TRBJ1-5; possible D gene TRBD1, 5 bases. Trimming stripped 2 bases from V and 3 bases from J, with 14 bases between. Germline-derived CDR1 and CDR2 are MNHEY and SMNVEV (reference sequence). This CDR3 comprises 16 residues.

This clonotype was counted a few times. The genes are TRBV6-5 and TRBJ1-1; D unresolved. V was pared by 6 bases and J by 4 bases, with 15 bases between. This CDR3 contains 14 residues. The germline V gene encodes CDR1 MNHEY and CDR2 SVGAGI. The chain's CDR3 is CASSPPAYLTEAFF. CDR3 bases: TGTGCCAGCAGCCCTCCAGCGTACCTCACTGAAGCTTTCTTT.

The sample holds a few counts of this clonotype. J is TRBJ2-7 and V is TRBV9, with TRBD1 matching over 9 bases. Trimming cost V 3 bases and J 2 bases; bases outside gene matches: 3. The CDR3 length is 14 residues. CDR1 SGDLS and CDR2 YYNGEE come from the germline V gene. The CDR3 nucleotides read TGTGCCAGCAGCGCGACAGGGGGAACCTACGAGCAGTACTTC. Its translation is CASSATGGTYEQYF.

V usage is TRBV27 and J usage is TRBJ1-4; possibly TRBD1 for D (5 bases). Between the trimmed V and J ends, which lost 11 bases and 7 bases, there was a span of 11 bases. Germline assignment: CDR1 MNHEY and CDR2 SMNVEV (reference sequence). CDR3 length: 11 amino acids. The CDR3 protein is CAVRVGEKLFF. CDR3 coding DNA: TGTGCCGTCAGGGTTGGTGAAAAACTGTTTTTT.

This clonotype was observed a handful of times. The chain carries TRBV12-5 and TRBJ2-2; TRBD1 might be the D (6 bases). Germline V gene data show CDR1 as LGHNT and CDR2 as FRNRAP. This CDR3 is built from 15 residues. The V gene lost 0 bases and the J gene lost 6 bases, with 11 bases spanning the gap. CDR3 residues: CASGLVTGRPGELFF. CDR3 sequence (DNA): TGTGCTAGTGGTTTGGTAACAGGGCGGCCCGGGGAGCTGTTTTTT.

This clonotype was counted ten times or more. The CDR3 loop is CASSPMTSGRVGETYEQYF. CDR3 in DNA: TGTGCCAGCAGCCCAATGACTAGCGGGAGAGTTGGAGAGACGTACGAGCAGTACTTC. The chain has TRBV5-6 and TRBJ2-7; 12 positions match TRBD2. Trimming removed 4 bases from V and 4 bases from J; junction bases left unmatched: 18. This CDR3 region has 19 residues. CDR1 SGHDT and CDR2 YYEEEE come from the germline V gene. Full variable domain (missing parts from reference TRBV5-6 and TRBJ2-7): DAGVTQSPTHLIKTRGQQVTLRCSPKSGHDTVSWYQQALGQGPQFIFQYYEEEERQRGNFPDRFSGHQFPNYSSELNVNALLLGDSALYLCASSPMTSGRVGETYEQYFGPGTRLTVT.

This clonotype was seen only a few times. The chain carries TRBV7-6 and TRBJ2-1, with D hard to call. Looked up from germline, CDR1 is SGHVS and CDR2 is FNYEAQ. Trimming removed 1 base from V and 6 bases from J, with 7 bases in between. CDR3 length equals 13 residues. As DNA, the CDR3 is TGTGCCAGCAGCTTAGTACAGATCAATGAGCAGTTCTTC. Protein product: CASSLVQINEQFF.

This clonotype was recorded a few times. This rearrangement joins TRBV7-6 to TRBJ1-1; perhaps TRBD1 as D (6 bases). Germline lookup yields CDR1 SGHVS and CDR2 FNYEAQ. V was clipped by 1 base and J by 7 bases, with 7 bases between them. The CDR3 loop spans 12 amino acids. CDR3 residues: CASSLGGGEAFF. DNA for the CDR3: TGTGCCAGCAGCTTAGGAGGGGGTGAAGCTTTCTTT.

The chain carries TRBV3-1 and TRBJ2-2; D possibly corresponds to TRBD2 (5 bases). Germline V gene lookup returns CDR1 LGHDT and CDR2 YNNKEL (reference sequence). CDR3 length: 17 amino acids. The V end was cut by 0 bases, the J end by 6 bases, with 17 bases between. The CDR3 nucleotides read TGTGCCAGCAGCCAAGAGGGGTTAAACGAGCGGCCCGGGGAGCTGTTTTTT. Its protein is CASSQEGLNERPGELFF.

The table lists this clonotype with a few counts. The V and J genes are TRBV4-3 and TRBJ2-1; 10 positions agree with TRBD2. The V gene end was trimmed by 3 bases and the J gene end by 2 bases; junction bases not matched to a gene: 1. The CDR3 runs to 15 residues. Germline V gene data show CDR1 as LGHNA and CDR2 as YSLEER. This CDR3 is CASSQGLATYNEQFF. The CDR3 DNA is TGCGCCAGCAGCCAGGGACTAGCGACCTACAATGAGCAGTTCTTC.

The chain recombines TRBV5-6 with TRBJ1-1; the D gene is possibly TRBD1 (6 bases). Trimming cost V 4 bases and J 5 bases, with 15 bases left between them. The CDR3 consists of 14 residues. Germline CDR1 SGHDT, CDR2 YYEEEE. CDR3 residues: CASSIGGVGTEAFF. CDR3 coding DNA: TGTGCCAGCAGCATAGGGGGGGTTGGGACTGAAGCTTTCTTT.

This clonotype was detected a few times. The V call is TRBV27, the J call TRBJ2-7; D call uncertain. V gave up 3 bases and J gave up 3 bases, with 12 bases separating them. CDR3 length equals 14 residues. Per germline, CDR1 MNHEY and CDR2 SMNVEV (reference sequence). The CDR3 region is CASSFRIDGYEQYF. The CDR3 DNA reads TGTGCCAGCAGTTTTAGGATCGATGGCTACGAGCAGTACTTC.

This clonotype turned up a few times. The J gene is TRBJ2-2, the V gene TRBV9, with D perhaps assigned TRBD1 or TRBD2 (6 bases each). V lost 5 bases to trimming and J lost 4 bases, with 9 bases between them. The CDR3 sequence is 13 residues long. Germline V CDR1 and CDR2: SGDLS, YYNGEE. CDR3 sequence reads: CASREGGTGELFF. The CDR3 bases are TGTGCCAGCAGGGAGGGGGGCACCGGGGAGCTGTTTTTT.

This clonotype has a count of ten or more. V is TRBV19 and J is TRBJ2-5, with D maybe TRBD1 (6 bases). The V gene lost 4 bases and the J gene lost 5 bases, with 17 bases spanning the gap. Germline lookup yields CDR1 LNHDA and CDR2 SQIVND (reference sequence). CDR3 length: 15 amino acids. DNA of the CDR3: TGTGCCAGTAGTACCCTCTCACAGGGAAAGGAGACCCAGTACTTC. Protein: CASSTLSQGKETQYF.

In its sample, this clonotype was seen many times. The genes are TRBV7-2 and TRBJ2-1; D unclear. The V end lost 5 bases, the J end lost 5 bases, and 13 bases lay between the germline ends. The CDR3 consists of 14 residues. Germline V gene data show CDR1 as SGHTA and CDR2 as FQGNSA. The CDR3 loop reads CASSTNLENNEQFF. The CDR3 DNA is TGTGCCAGCAGCACGAATCTAGAAAACAATGAGCAGTTCTTC.